This T cell receptor beta chain stems from a study of human thymus T cells. Resections from corrective heart surgery provided thymus tissue. Healthy Finnish infants having corrective surgery for congenital heart defects served as donors. This clone was counted between two and nine times. The antigen is undetermined. The junction had 12 bases not matched to a gene; V was cut back by 5 bases and J by 6 bases. Germline V CDR1 and CDR2: SGHNT, YYREEE (reference sequence). The CDR3 contains 16 residues. This table comes from immunoSEQ multiplex PCR, and its TCRdb copy is limited to in-frame clones, with some not included. The table shows some 130,000 clones, with around 94% occurring only once. The study, taken as a whole, reports: In thymic and blood repertoires alike, V and J usage looked biased. Unrelated individuals reportedly shared highly overlapping thymic TCR repertoires.

V is TRBV5-4 and J is TRBJ2-3; 10 bases are shared with TRBD1. The sample consisted of thymus tissue. This receptor was obtained from a boy under two years old with a congenital heart defect but otherwise immunologically healthy. This chain's CDR3 is CASRPRGTGESDTQYF. In DNA form, the CDR3 reads TGTGCCAGCAGGCCTCGGGGGACAGGGGAATCGGATACGCAGTATTTT.